Listed here are 16 T cell receptor beta chains from one sample, sequenced in a study of identical twins. TCRdb reprocessed the 5' RACE reads with MiXCR, giving one entry per CDR3 protein. The sample consists of 200,000 to 250,000 distinct CDR3 sequences, 6.5% to 8.5% of them appearing once. This sample was also put to use in a study of yellow fever vaccine responses in identical twins.

The sequenced sample consisted of memory (CD45RO+) T cells sorted from blood. Receptor source: a woman aged 18-29 years in good health.

The table lists this clonotype with many counts. The J gene is TRBJ1-2, the V gene TRBV7-9; D gene ambiguous. The CDR3 length is 16 residues. The germline CDR1 and CDR2 sequences are SEHNR and FQNEAQ (reference sequence). Between the trimmed V and J ends, which lost 7 bases and 6 bases, there was a span of 24 bases. The CDR3, as DNA: TGTGCCAGCATCCACAGCAACGGCCTCCGGAGAGATGGCTACACCTTC. It is translated as CASIHSNGLRRDGYTF.

This clonotype was detected many times. The V call is TRBV14, the J call TRBJ2-1; tentative D call: TRBD1 (6 bases). This CDR3 comprises 14 residues. V was pared by 6 bases and J by 8 bases, with 17 bases between. Germline V gene lookup returns CDR1 SGHDN and CDR2 FVKESK. The DNA of the CDR3 is TGTGCCAGCAGTCCCAACCTACAGGGCTATGAGCAGTTCTTC. Translation: CASSPNLQGYEQFF.

In nucleotides, the CDR3 is TGTGCCAGCAGCCCGACAGGGCCCTGGGGCTACACCTTC. This encodes CASSPTGPWGYTF. The chain recombines TRBV3-1 with TRBJ1-2, with 7 nucleotides matching TRBD1. The CDR3 runs to 13 residues. From germline, CDR1 is LGHDT and CDR2 YNNKEL (reference sequence). Germline trimming cut 4 bases from V and 8 bases from J; bases unmatched to any gene: 7.

The V call is TRBV2, the J call TRBJ2-1, with 7 bases matching TRBD1. The ends lost 5 bases at V and 7 bases at J; junction bases unmatched: 14. The germline V gene encodes CDR1 SNHLY and CDR2 FYNNEI. The CDR3 is 16 residues long. CDR3 sequence (DNA): TGTGCCAGCAGTTCTAGACAGGGCCAGAAAATGAATGAGCAGTTCTTC. Its protein is CASSSRQGQKMNEQFF.

Concerning this clonotype itself: Just one base apart from a much larger clone, this may be a read error. The V and J genes are TRBV29-1 and TRBJ1-4; D uncertain. Looked up from germline, CDR1 is SQVTM and CDR2 is ANQGSEA. The CDR3 sequence is 13 residues long. V was trimmed by 4 bases and J by 4 bases, leaving 10 bases between them. The CDR3 protein is CSVVRPGNEKLFF. CDR3 coding DNA: TGCAGCGTTGTACGCCCGGGTAATGAAAAACTGTTTTTT.

This clonotype has just a few counts. This chain connects TRBV12-3 or TRBV12-4 to TRBJ2-1, with 10 bases lining up with TRBD1. The ends lost 8 bases at V and 6 bases at J; junction bases unmatched: 13. The CDR3 spans 16 residues. The CDR3 sequence is CASSKGRQGAANEQFF. CDR3 DNA sequence: TGTGCCAGCTCAAAAGGGAGACAGGGGGCGGCCAATGAGCAGTTCTTC.

This clonotype was detected only a few times. The gene calls are TRBV15 and TRBJ1-5, with 8 bases that match TRBD1. The CDR3 sequence is 18 residues long. CDR1 LNHNV and CDR2 YYDKDF come from the germline V gene (reference sequence). The J segment lost 2 bases and the V segment lost 5 bases, leaving 14 bases of the junction unmatched. The CDR3 nucleotides read TGTGCCACCAGCGGCCTAAGTAACAGGGGGACAGGCAATCAGCCCCAGCATTTT. Translating it yields CATSGLSNRGTGNQPQHF.

This clonotype has a handful of counts. The CDR3 is CSASTPGLAGGFVTGELFF. The CDR3 nucleotides are TGCAGTGCTAGTACTCCGGGACTAGCGGGAGGGTTTGTTACCGGGGAGCTGTTTTTT. The chain links TRBV20-1 to TRBJ2-2, with 16 positions matching TRBD2. The trim removed 3 bases at V and 5 bases at J, leaving 12 bases unmatched. The CDR3 contains 19 residues. Germline lookup yields CDR1 DFQATT and CDR2 SNEGSKA (reference sequence).

The V gene is TRBV7-2, the J gene TRBJ2-5, with unresolved D. CDR3 length: 14 amino acids. The V and J ends lost 0 bases and 7 bases respectively, with 12 bases between them. Looked up from germline, CDR1 is SGHTA and CDR2 is FQGNSA. CDR3 amino acids: CASSLATSGVTQYF. The DNA of the CDR3 is TGTGCCAGCAGCTTAGCGACCAGTGGGGTGACCCAGTACTTC.

This clonotype has just a few counts. The CDR3: CATRGQGTYEQYF. CDR3 coding DNA: TGTGCCACCAGGGGTCAGGGGACCTACGAGCAGTACTTC. This chain joins TRBV15 and TRBJ2-7; perhaps TRBD1 as D (6 bases). From germline, CDR1 is LNHNV and CDR2 YYDKDF (reference sequence). The germline V and J ends were trimmed by 6 bases and 2 bases, with 11 bases remaining between them. CDR3 size: 13 residues.

There are many counts of this clonotype. The chain links TRBV2 to TRBJ2-1; unclear D gene. V was clipped by 6 bases and J by 8 bases, with 5 bases between them. The CDR3 totals 10 residues. Germline lookup yields CDR1 SNHLY and CDR2 FYNNEI. The CDR3 coding sequence is TGTGCCAGCAGAGGGTATGAGCAGTTCTTC. Protein: CASRGYEQFF.

The rearrangement uses TRBV21-1 and TRBJ1-5. TRBV21-1 is designated a pseudogene. There are 17 residues in the CDR3. The CDR3 region is CASSGRTGPYSNQPQHF. CDR3 nucleotides: TGTGCCAGCAGCGGGAGAACAGGCCCTTATAGCAATCAGCCCCAGCATTTT.

This clonotype has a count of ten or more. The chain couples TRBV5-6 to TRBJ2-4; D remains ambiguous. The CDR3 contains 11 residues. CDR1 SGHDT and CDR2 YYEEEE come from the germline V gene. V was clipped by 2 bases and J by 5 bases, with 2 bases between them. CDR3 DNA: TGTGCCAGCAGCTTCCAAAACATTCAGTACTTC. As protein: CASSFQNIQYF.

V gene TRBV7-2 combines with J gene TRBJ1-2; weak D call: TRBD1 (5 bases). Per the germline V gene, CDR1 is SGHTA and CDR2 is FQGNSA. The CDR3 is 15 residues long. V was shortened by 1 base and J by 12 bases, with 21 bases between the two germline ends. In nucleotides, the CDR3 is TGTGCCAGCAGCTTAGAACTGCGGGCGGGGGTAGGCGACACCTTC. This encodes CASSLELRAGVGDTF.

This chain connects TRBV3-1 to TRBJ2-7; either TRBD1 or TRBD2 may fit D (5 bases each). Trimming took off 4 bases at V and 5 bases at J, with 15 bases between the two ends. Germline V lookup: CDR1 LGHDT, CDR2 YNNKEL (reference sequence). The length of the CDR3 is 14 residues. This CDR3 reads CASSPGWGIHEQYF. Written as DNA, the CDR3 is TGTGCCAGCAGCCCCGGGTGGGGGATCCACGAGCAGTACTTC.

This chain uses TRBV24-1 with TRBJ2-6, with D tentatively TRBD1 or TRBD2 (6 bases each). Per the germline V gene, CDR1 is KGHDR and CDR2 is SFDVKD. CDR3 length: 16 amino acids. V was clipped by 3 bases and J by 0 bases, with 8 bases between them. CDR3: CATSDGGGSGANVLTF. DNA of the CDR3: TGTGCCACCAGTGATGGAGGGGGCTCTGGGGCCAACGTCCTGACTTTC.